Listed below are T cell receptor beta chains from one sample, sequenced in a study of blood T cell repertoires in COVID-19. The method was immunoSEQ multiplex PCR; TCRdb's version includes in-frame clones alone and lacks a portion of them. The repertoire holds more than 200,000 clones, 75% to 90% seen once, with around 1.8% in the top ten. Sequencing used peripheral blood. These receptor sequences come from a man younger than 40 with active or convalescent COVID-19. CDR3s include the opening cysteine and the closing phenylalanine or tryptophan. The D gene is left open where the match is weak. Expanded clones get a size class; other rows say once, few or many, or leave the size out.

j_gene: TRBJ2-3
abundance: NA
v_gene: TRBV19
d_gene: NA
CDR3aa: CASSIDLGAGRTDTQYF
CDR3nt: TGTGCCAGTAGTATAGATCTGGGGGCGGGCCGCACAGATACGCAGTATTTT

j_gene: TRBJ2-3
abundance: once
v_gene: TRBV4-2
d_gene: TRBD2
CDR3aa: CASSQDLAGGLSTDTQYF
CDR3nt: TGTGCCAGCAGCCAAGATCTAGCGGGGGGGCTGTCTACAGATACGCAGTATTTT

j_gene: TRBJ1-5
abundance: NA
v_gene: TRBV24-1
d_gene: TRBD1
CDR3aa: CATDRGRGNQPQHF
CDR3nt: TGTGCCACAGACAGGGGTCGGGGCAATCAGCCCCAGCATTTT

j_gene: TRBJ1-1
abundance: NA
v_gene: TRBV5-1
d_gene: NA
CDR3aa: CASSGETGWDTEAFF
CDR3nt: TGCGCCAGCAGCGGGGAGACAGGATGGGACACTGAAGCTTTCTTT

j_gene: TRBJ1-5
abundance: once
v_gene: TRBV12-3/TRBV12-4
d_gene: NA
CDR3aa: CASSFREQPQHF
CDR3nt: TGTGCCAGCAGTTTCCGGGAACAGCCCCAGCATTTT

j_gene: TRBJ1-1
abundance: NA
v_gene: TRBV24-1
d_gene: NA
CDR3aa: CATNTGSWAFF
CDR3nt: TGTGCCACTAATACAGGGTCTTGGGCTTTCTTT

j_gene: TRBJ2-7
abundance: NA
v_gene: TRBV2
d_gene: NA
CDR3aa: CASSEAPMPYEQYF
CDR3nt: TGTGCCAGCAGTGAGGCACCCATGCCCTACGAGCAGTACTTC

j_gene: TRBJ2-7
abundance: NA
v_gene: TRBV3-1/TRBV3-2
d_gene: TRBD2
CDR3aa: CASSQAGSGGYEQYF
CDR3nt: TGTGCCAGCAGCCAAGCCGGGAGCGGGGGCTACGAGCAGTACTTC

j_gene: TRBJ1-4
abundance: few
v_gene: TRBV4-2
d_gene: NA
CDR3aa: CASSPESGRGNEKLFF
CDR3nt: TGTGCCAGCAGCCCTGAGTCGGGCAGGGGAAATGAAAAACTGTTTTTT

j_gene: TRBJ2-5
abundance: few
v_gene: TRBV18
d_gene: NA
CDR3aa: CASSNRRTQETQYF
CDR3nt: TGTGCCAGCTCGAACAGGAGAACTCAAGAGACCCAGTACTTC

j_gene: TRBJ1-2
abundance: once
v_gene: TRBV11-2
d_gene: TRBD1
CDR3aa: CASSSTGGGYGYTF
CDR3nt: TGTGCCAGCAGCTCGACAGGGGGCGGCTATGGCTACACCTTC

j_gene: TRBJ2-3
abundance: once
v_gene: TRBV4-2
d_gene: NA
CDR3aa: CASSQVVPPNAFSGNTDTQYF
CDR3nt: TGTGCCAGCAGCCAAGTAGTCCCCCCAAACGCTTTTAGCGGCAACACAGATACGCAGTATTTT

j_gene: TRBJ2-3
abundance: NA
v_gene: TRBV2
d_gene: NA
CDR3aa: CASRKQGPTDTQYF
CDR3nt: TGTGCCAGCAGGAAGCAGGGGCCCACAGATACGCAGTATTTT

j_gene: TRBJ1-6
abundance: NA
v_gene: TRBV6-2/TRBV6-3
d_gene: NA
CDR3aa: CASSLESSYNSPLHF
CDR3nt: TGTGCCAGCAGCCTCGAGAGCTCCTATAATTCACCCCTCCACTTT